What follows are 9 T cell receptor beta chains derived from one specimen sequenced in a study of blood T cell repertoires in COVID-19 (dated by TCRdb to 2018 to 2020). The receptor library was made with the immunoSEQ multiplex PCR assay. Drawn from immuneACCESS, this table holds only the in-frame rearrangements with V and J called that TCRdb kept. Clones are partly lost; checked studies trace under half to an unresolved V gene and leave the rest unexplained. Recorded for this sample are roughly 64,000 clones; about 75% of them occurred a single time. Jointly, the top ten make up 51% of the sample. Sequencing was performed on PBMCs or T cells enriched from blood (not recorded which). These receptors all stem from a woman in her fifties or sixties who had been exposed to COVID-19.

In this sample, this clone turned up a few times. For the CDR3, the DNA is TGTGCCAGCAGTTTTGGCCCGGGGACTGAAGCTTTCTTT. Protein: CASSFGPGTEAFF. This sequence joins TRBV6-5 and TRBJ1-1; D gene uncertain. The ends were cut back, 4 bases at V and 5 bases at J, with 11 bases in the middle. Germline CDR1 and CDR2: MNHEY and SVGAGI. The CDR3 sequence is 13 residues long.

The gene calls are TRBV28 and TRBJ1-5; TRBD1 might be the D (6 bases). V was cut by 7 bases and J by 0 bases, with 13 bases left in between. Germline V gene sequence: CDR1 MDHEN, CDR2 SYDVKM. The length of the CDR3 is 15 residues. CDR3 DNA: TGTGCCAGCATTAACCAGGGGAATAGCAATCAGCCCCAGCATTTT. Encoded protein: CASINQGNSNQPQHF. Full variable domain (remainder filled in from reference TRBV28 and TRBJ1-5): DVKVTQSSRYLVKRTGEKVFLECVQDMDHENMFWYRQDPGLGLRLIYFSYDVKMKEKGDIPEGYSVSREKKERFSLILESASTNQTSMYLCASINQGNSNQPQHFGDGTRLSIL.

The chain couples TRBV19 to TRBJ2-1; TRBD2 matches at 8 bases. In germline, CDR1 is LNHDA, CDR2 SQIVND (reference sequence). V lost 5 bases to trimming and J lost 7 bases; unmatched junction nucleotides: 4. The CDR3 is 13 residues long. The chain's CDR3 is CASSPGGANEQFF. CDR3 bases: TGTGCCAGTAGTCCGGGGGGGGCAAATGAGCAGTTCTTC.

A few counts support this clone. The chain carries TRBV6-6 and TRBJ1-1; TRBD1 is a possible D gene (5 bases). CDR1 and CDR2 (germline): MNHNY, SVGAGI (reference sequence). V lost 4 bases and J 7 bases, leaving 16 bases between the germline ends. The CDR3 is 14 residues long. For the CDR3, the DNA is TGTGCCAGCAGTTTGGCGGCACGGGGGGTTGAAGCTTTCTTT. Amino acid sequence: CASSLAARGVEAFF.

There are a few counts of this clone. This chain joins TRBV9 and TRBJ1-5; weak D call: TRBD1 (6 bases). There are 13 residues in the CDR3. V dropped 0 bases and J dropped 5 bases, with 6 bases sitting between them. Looked up from germline, CDR1 is SGDLS and CDR2 is YYNGEE. Written as DNA, the CDR3 is TGTGCCAGCAGCGTAGCAGGGGATCAGCCCCAGCATTTT. Amino acid sequence: CASSVAGDQPQHF.

V gene TRBV18 combines with J gene TRBJ2-1; weak D call: TRBD2 (5 bases). Trimming removed 0 bases at V and 0 bases at J, with 9 bases between. This CDR3 spans 16 amino acids. Germline V gene sequence: CDR1 KGHSH, CDR2 LQKENI. In nucleotides, the CDR3 is TGTGCCAGCTCACCACCCGGACTCCTCTCCTACAATGAGCAGTTCTTC. It translates to CASSPPGLLSYNEQFF.

CDR3 bases: TGCAGTGCAGGGAGTCGCACTGAAGCTTTCTTT. Translating gives CSAGSRTEAFF. V and J are TRBV20-1 and TRBJ1-1, with D unclear. The germline V gene encodes CDR1 DFQATT and CDR2 SNEGSKA (reference sequence). Trimming removed 6 bases at V and 4 bases at J, with 9 bases between. The CDR3 totals 11 residues.

The chain couples TRBV28 to TRBJ1-4; 9 bases align to TRBD1. Germline trimming cut 5 bases from V and 8 bases from J; bases unmatched to any gene: 9. The germline V gene encodes CDR1 MDHEN and CDR2 SYDVKM. The length of the CDR3 is 15 residues. In DNA form, the CDR3 reads TGTGCCAGCAGTACACCCGGGACAGGGTCAGAAAAACTGTTTTTT. Residues: CASSTPGTGSEKLFF.

This clone was detected only once. The J gene is TRBJ1-6, the V gene TRBV7-2; tentatively, D is TRBD1 (6 bases). V lost 1 base to trimming and J lost 7 bases, with 11 bases between them. CDR1 and CDR2 (germline): SGHTA, FQGNSA. The CDR3 is 15 amino acids. CDR3 region: CASSLEGTLNSPLHF. DNA of the CDR3: TGTGCCAGCAGCTTAGAAGGGACACTCAATTCACCCCTCCACTTT. Looking up the rest from reference TRBV7-2 and TRBJ1-6 gives the full variable domain: GAGVSQSPSNKVTEKGKDVELRCDPISGHTALYWYRQSLGQGLEFLIYFQGNSAPDKSGLPSDRFSAERTGGSVSTLTIQRTQQEDSAVYLCASSLEGTLNSPLHFGNGTRLTVT.